Listed below are T cell receptor beta chains from one sample, sequenced in a study of shared clonotypes between healthy human individuals. Clones were read by immunoSEQ multiplex PCR, and TCRdb kept only the in-frame ones, dropping some. The table has around 550,000 clones, 85% to 95% seen once. Sequencing was carried out using naive CD8+ T cells sorted from blood. The receptors here all came from a woman in her twenties or thirties in good health. Each CDR3 is given with its conserved first and last residue. A D gene is named only where the DNA matches it firmly. Clone size is given for some rows only: seen once, a few or many times, or a class if the clone is expanded.

j_gene,abundance,d_gene,v_gene,CDR3aa,CDR3nt
TRBJ2-3,.,.,TRBV4-2,CASSQLTVGTDTQYF,TGTGCCAGCAGCCAGCTGACTGTAGGGACAGATACGCAGTATTTT
TRBJ2-7,.,.,TRBV7-8,CASTTERLDYVGAQYF,TGTGCCAGCACCACAGAACGCCTGGACTACGTTGGCGCGCAGTACTTC
TRBJ2-3,.,.,TRBV27,CASSPFLERQTQYF,TGTGCCAGCAGCCCCTTCCTGGAACGGCAAACGCAGTATTTT
TRBJ1-5,.,.,TRBV11-2,CASSLSIGAVDQPQHF,TGTGCCAGCAGCTTGTCCATCGGGGCGGTGGACCAGCCCCAGCATTTT
TRBJ2-1,.,.,TRBV28,CALRATVNNEQFF,TGTGCCTTAAGAGCGACAGTAAACAATGAGCAGTTCTTC
TRBJ2-2,.,TRBD1,TRBV7-6,CASTNPGTGDTGELFF,TGTGCCAGCACCAACCCCGGGACAGGGGACACCGGGGAGCTGTTTTTT
TRBJ1-3,.,TRBD1,TRBV4-1,CASSLNRGAAGNTIYF,TGCGCCAGCAGCCTGAACAGGGGGGCGGCTGGAAACACCATATATTTT
TRBJ2-7,.,TRBD1,TRBV7-9,CASSVTPGTGHYEQYF,TGTGCCAGCAGCGTCACCCCCGGGACAGGCCACTACGAGCAGTACTTC
TRBJ2-7,.,.,TRBV28,CATTAPGGYEQYF,TGTGCCACCACGGCCCCCGGGGGCTACGAGCAGTACTTC
TRBJ1-5,.,.,TRBV28,CASSFRIGGVAQHF,TGTGCCAGCAGTTTTCGGATCGGGGGAGTAGCCCAGCATTTT
TRBJ2-7,.,.,TRBV6-5,CASSLGGETYEQYF,TGTGCCAGCAGTCTAGGCGGTGAGACCTACGAGCAGTACTTC
TRBJ2-7,.,TRBD2,TRBV4-1,CASSPRASGSMYEQYF,TGCGCCAGCAGCCCCCGGGCTAGCGGGAGTATGTACGAGCAGTACTTC
TRBJ1-5,once,.,TRBV19,CASSNPPLGISNQPQHF,TGTGCCAGTAGTAATCCCCCCCTAGGGATTAGCAATCAGCCCCAGCATTTT
TRBJ2-2,.,TRBD2,TRBV9,CASNIAGSGGTGELFF,TGTGCCAGCAACATAGCGGGGAGCGGTGGCACCGGGGAGCTGTTTTTT
TRBJ1-1,.,TRBD1,TRBV19,CASSIWDRTTVNTEAFF,TGTGCCAGTAGTATATGGGACAGGACAACCGTGAACACTGAAGCTTTCTTT
TRBJ2-7,once,.,TRBV15,CATTQGQLYEQYF,TGTGCCACCACCCAGGGACAACTCTACGAGCAGTACTTC
TRBJ2-3,.,.,TRBV2,CASSEGPQDF,TGTGCCAGCAGTGAGGGCCCCCAGGATTTT
TRBJ2-7,.,TRBD2,TRBV28,CASSLTSGRGYEQYF,TGTGCCAGCAGTTTGACTAGCGGGAGAGGTTACGAGCAGTACTTC
TRBJ2-7,.,.,TRBV7-9,CASSLEKDEQYF,TGTGCCAGCAGCTTAGAGAAAGACGAGCAGTACTTC
TRBJ1-6,.,.,TRBV28,CASSPGGENSPLHF,TGTGCCAGCAGCCCGGGCGGGGAGAATTCACCCCTCCACTTT
TRBJ2-3,.,.,TRBV6-5,CATRAGASVFGTQYF,TGTGCCACTCGGGCCGGGGCTAGTGTATTCGGTACGCAGTATTTT
TRBJ2-2,.,TRBD2,TRBV4-1,CASSLTSASNTGELFF,TGCGCCAGCAGCCTAACTAGCGCGTCGAACACCGGGGAGCTGTTTTTT
TRBJ1-1,.,TRBD1,TRBV11-2,CASSLVPGQSTEAFF,TGTGCCAGCAGCTTAGTCCCGGGACAGAGCACTGAAGCTTTCTTT
TRBJ2-4,.,.,TRBV4-2,CASSHGRQVDIQYF,TGTGCCAGCAGCCACGGTCGGCAGGTGGACATTCAGTACTTC
TRBJ1-1,.,.,TRBV19,CASSIWTEAFF,TGTGCCAGTAGTATTTGGACTGAAGCTTTCTTT
TRBJ2-3,.,.,TRBV29-1,CSARAVDTDTQYF,TGCAGCGCCCGGGCGGTTGACACAGATACGCAGTATTTT
TRBJ2-7,.,.,TRBV19,CATSGLSVYEQYF,TGTGCCACCTCCGGACTAAGCGTCTACGAGCAGTACTTC
TRBJ1-4,.,.,TRBV27,CASSWNSGATNEKLFF,TGTGCCAGCAGTTGGAACAGCGGTGCAACTAATGAAAAACTGTTTTTT
TRBJ2-7,.,TRBD1,TRBV4-2,CASSQGRGQEQYF,TGTGCCAGCAGCCAAGGAAGGGGGCAGGAGCAGTACTTC
TRBJ2-7,.,.,TRBV5-1,CASSVGIPYEQYF,TGCGCCAGCAGCGTCGGGATTCCCTACGAGCAGTACTTC
TRBJ2-3,.,.,TRBV21-1,CASSKKQGAINTQYF,TGTGCCAGCAGCAAAAAACAGGGGGCTATAAATACGCAGTATTTT
TRBJ2-7,.,.,TRBV28,CASRGLVSYEQYF,TGTGCCAGCCGTGGGCTAGTCTCCTACGAGCAGTACTTC
TRBJ2-7,.,TRBD1,TRBV2,CASSELGQETYEQYF,TGTGCCAGCAGTGAGTTGGGACAGGAAACCTACGAGCAGTACTTC
TRBJ1-1,once,.,TRBV4-2,CASSLDGKEAFF,TGTGCCAGCAGCCTGGACGGAAAAGAAGCTTTCTTT
TRBJ2-2,.,TRBD2,TRBV29-1,CSVRGEWQGNTGELFF,TGCAGCGTTCGGGGGGAGTGGCAGGGGAACACCGGGGAGCTGTTTTTT
TRBJ2-7,.,TRBD2,TRBV9,CASSAGTSGAYEQYF,TGTGCCAGCAGCGCCGGGACTAGCGGGGCATACGAGCAGTACTTC
TRBJ2-1,.,.,TRBV7-2,CASSLVDAGNNEQFF,TGTGCCAGCAGCTTAGTCGATGCGGGGAACAATGAGCAGTTCTTC
TRBJ2-1,.,.,TRBV27,CASSLRGNEQFF,TGTGCCAGCAGTTTAAGGGGGAATGAGCAGTTCTTC
TRBJ2-3,.,.,TRBV9,CASSPFVSRGSDTQYF,TGTGCCAGCAGCCCCTTCGTGTCCCGTGGTTCTGATACGCAGTATTTT
TRBJ2-1,.,.,TRBV6-5,CASSQTGGEQFF,TGTGCCAGCTCCCAGACTGGGGGTGAGCAGTTCTTC
TRBJ2-1,.,.,TRBV27,CASSLAGLSYNEQFF,TGTGCCAGCAGTTTAGCAGGGCTCTCCTACAATGAGCAGTTCTTC
TRBJ2-1,.,TRBD2,TRBV4-2,CASSQEFGSGDSYNEQFF,TGTGCCAGCAGCCAAGAATTCGGTAGCGGGGACTCCTACAATGAGCAGTTCTTC
TRBJ2-7,.,TRBD1,TRBV5-4,CASSSGQERPYEQYF,TGTGCCAGCAGTTCTGGACAGGAACGACCCTACGAGCAGTACTTC